Described below is a single T cell receptor beta chain sequence and its context. This clonotype is labeled medium-sized (0.01 to 0.1%). Its antigen is not yet known. No much larger clonotype is one base removed from it; base qualities were not supplied. Genomic DNA was extracted from bulk tumor tissue and used as the TCR template, and approximately 600 ng gDNA was amplified per sample. During surgery, multiple biopsies were taken from each primary tumor, with sampling sites spaced as far apart as possible within the tumor mass. Patients in the study cohort, which was described as untreated, were newly diagnosed NSCLC cases going through curative surgery. Donors were over 13 newly diagnosed non-small cell lung cancer patients undergoing surgery with curative intent. The resected tumor masses were reviewed by two independent pathologists. Only high-quality DNA and RNA samples were carried forward to sequencing.

These data are taken from a study of immune heterogeneity within non-small cell lung tumors (dated by TCRdb to 2017 to 2018). For context, the study as a whole: By histology, the tumors were a few squamous cell carcinomas, over eight non-squamous carcinomas and 1 tumor not otherwise specified. To look at intratumoral immune heterogeneity, the study ran whole-exome sequencing, RNA-seq and TCR beta repertoire sequencing on several spatially distinct regions taken from every NSCLC tumor. TCR repertoires were analyzed from about 60 tumor loci of fewer than 16 patients, whereas transcriptome data were available for only about 46 loci from some twelve patients. Neoantigen binding to each patient's HLA alleles was predicted with netMHCpan-3.0 for mutant peptides of 8 to 11 amino acids.

What the authors observed across the whole study: Identical dominant CDR3B clonotypes recurred across loci within a patient, yet different tumor locations also harbored unique high-frequency clones. Local tumor mutational burden and local T-cell repertoire clonality had a statistically significant but moderate positive correlation (R about 0.3). High-frequency TCR beta clonotypes were found to be largely distinct between individual patients.

The TCR beta CDR3 region was amplified with a multiplex PCR system whose first round ran for about 9 cycles using 32 V-gene forward primers and 13 J-gene reverse primers. The first PCR round used a QIAGEN Multiplex PCR Kit, and the primer sequences were filed in Chinese patent CN105087789A. In a second PCR round, Illumina universal primers were added with the Phusion High-Fidelity PCR Kit. Paired-end sequencing of TCR libraries was carried out on the Illumina HiSeq X Ten platform at a read length of 151 bp. Under the source paper's analysis protocol: Cutadapt removed reads without multiplex PCR primers, PEAR merged read pairs, and MiXCR with default settings called CDR3 regions. Shannon entropy measured repertoire diversity, and clonality was calculated as one minus the Shannon entropy divided by the ln of the count of productive unique sequences. A clonotype counted as a dominant or high-frequency T-cell clone when its frequency was 0.5% or higher. TCRdb took the public reads, trimmed them with fastp at Q25, ran MiXCR for clone calling and kept in-frame beta chains. Rows matching on CDR3 protein sequence are summarized as one entry with the most common DNA and genes. The V and J calls here are based on TCRdb, not the publication. Here the sample has 2,000 or so distinct CDR3 sequences; roughly 22% occur a single time. The ten largest make up about 9.1% of the sample.

The CDR3 starts with the cysteine, ends with the phenylalanine, and has 14 residues. Of all the DNA, just the CDR3 is kept, 42 bases in frame from base 1. The germline V gene sets CDR1 to MDHEN and CDR2 to SYDVKM. The trim is 7 bases for V and 7 bases for J, with a gap of 20 bases between the germline ends. The clonotype comes from a woman aged 45-60 years with non-small cell lung cancer. Source material: lung tumor tissue. The V and J genes are TRBV28 and TRBJ2-7; perhaps TRBD1 is the D gene, with 6 bases matching. The CDR3 region: CASTKMGAPREQYF. The DNA sequence is given as TGTGCCAGCACAAAAATGGGGGCCCCGAGAGAGCAGTACTTC.